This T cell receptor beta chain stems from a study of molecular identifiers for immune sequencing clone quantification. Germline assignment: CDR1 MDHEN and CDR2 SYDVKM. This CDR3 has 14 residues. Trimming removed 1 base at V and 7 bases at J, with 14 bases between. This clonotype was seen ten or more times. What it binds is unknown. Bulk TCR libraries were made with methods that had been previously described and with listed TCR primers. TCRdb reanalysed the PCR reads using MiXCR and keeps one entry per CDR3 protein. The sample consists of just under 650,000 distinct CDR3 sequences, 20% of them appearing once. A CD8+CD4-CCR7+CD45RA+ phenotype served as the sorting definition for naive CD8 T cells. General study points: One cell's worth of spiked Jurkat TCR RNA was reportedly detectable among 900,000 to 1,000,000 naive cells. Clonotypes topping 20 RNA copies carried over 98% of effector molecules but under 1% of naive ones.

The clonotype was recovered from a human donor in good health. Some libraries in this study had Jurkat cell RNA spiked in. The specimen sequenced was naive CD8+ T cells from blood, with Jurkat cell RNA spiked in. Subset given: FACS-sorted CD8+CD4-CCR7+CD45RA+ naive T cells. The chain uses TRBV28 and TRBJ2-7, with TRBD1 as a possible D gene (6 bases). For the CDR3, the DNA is TGTGCCAGCAGTTTATATCTGGGGGCGGGTGAGCAGTACTTC. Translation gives CASSLYLGAGEQYF.